This TCR beta chain is from a study of molecular identifiers for immune sequencing clone quantification. Trimming left V 3 bases short and J 6 bases short, with 17 bases between. Germline V gene lookup returns CDR1 SQVTM and CDR2 ANQGSEA. The CDR3 consists of 14 residues. Study-wide points: Over 98% of effector molecules, but under 1% in naive cells, were held by clones with more than 20 RNA copies. Among about a million naive cells, spiked Jurkat TCR RNA from a single cell was reportedly detectable.

One entry per CDR3 protein, called by TCRdb with MiXCR from the PCR reads. Here the sample spans about 640,000 distinct CDR3 sequences, roughly 21% being singletons. This clonotype was recorded at least ten times. Its cognate antigen is unknown. Sequenced: naive CD8+ T cells from blood, with Jurkat cell RNA spiked in. Stated subset: FACS-sorted CD8+CD4-CCR7+CD45RA+ naive T cells. The chain has TRBV29-1 and TRBJ2-5, with D possibly TRBD1 on 6 matching bases. The clonotype was recovered from a human donor in good health. Some libraries in this study had Jurkat cell RNA spiked in. The CDR3 is CSVDGSRGIKTQYF. The CDR3 DNA reads as TGCAGCGTTGATGGTTCCAGGGGAATAAAGACCCAGTACTTC.